This T cell receptor (beta chain) was sequenced in a study of T cell responses to AZD1222 COVID-19 vaccine. Measured with immunoSEQ multiplex PCR; TCRdb has only the in-frame clones, and not every one. The repertoire holds about 53,000 clones, with around 85% as singletons. Trimming shortened V by 1 base and J by 0 bases, and 16 bases separated the two germline ends. This CDR3 is 17 amino acids long. The germline gives CDR1 SGHDT, CDR2 YYEEEE. This material consisted of peripheral blood, taken on day 0 of AZD1222 vaccination. The sequence derives from an adult in good health. This rearrangement joins TRBV5-6 to TRBJ1-1; D call uncertain. As DNA, the CDR3 is TGTGCCAGCAGCTTGAAGAGAGGGCCCCGCATGAACACTGAAGCTTTCTTT. It codes for CASSLKRGPRMNTEAFF.